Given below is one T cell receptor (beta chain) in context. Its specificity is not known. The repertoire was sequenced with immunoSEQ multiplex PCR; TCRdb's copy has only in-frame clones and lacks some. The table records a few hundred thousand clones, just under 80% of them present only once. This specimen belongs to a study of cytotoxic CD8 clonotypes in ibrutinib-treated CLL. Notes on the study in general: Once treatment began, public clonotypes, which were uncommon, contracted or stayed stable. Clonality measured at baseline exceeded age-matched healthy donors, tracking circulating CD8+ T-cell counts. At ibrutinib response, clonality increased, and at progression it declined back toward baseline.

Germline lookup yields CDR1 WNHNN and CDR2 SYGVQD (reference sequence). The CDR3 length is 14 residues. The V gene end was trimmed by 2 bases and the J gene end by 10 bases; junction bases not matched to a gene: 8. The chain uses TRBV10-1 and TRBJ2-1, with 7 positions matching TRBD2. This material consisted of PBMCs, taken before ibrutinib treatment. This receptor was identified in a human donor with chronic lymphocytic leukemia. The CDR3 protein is CASSERLGAGEQFF. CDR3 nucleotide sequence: TGCGCCAGCAGTGAGCGACTCGGAGCGGGAGAGCAGTTCTTC.